Below are 21 T cell receptor beta chains sequenced from a single sample in a study of response to subunit inactivated influenza vaccine. TCRdb called the RT-PCR reads again in MiXCR, with one record for every CDR3 protein. Of around 600,000 distinct CDR3 sequences listed, roughly 12% are singletons. These data were also filed under a second study, of T cells expressing NK-cell markers. That publication notes: UMI-tagged 5'RACE template switching yielded the TCR beta cDNA.

Source: PBMCs from blood, taken on the day of vaccination. The receptor source for this set is a man between 50 and 59 years old who received an inactivated influenza vaccine.

This clonotype appeared a few times. The V gene is TRBV15, the J gene TRBJ2-7, with a possible D match to TRBD2 (6 bases). V gave up 9 bases and J gave up 3 bases, with 15 bases separating them. Germline CDR1 is LNHNV and CDR2 is YYDKDF (reference sequence). There are 13 residues in the CDR3. The CDR3 DNA sequence: TGTGCCACTGGGGAGGCAGGATTCTACGAGCAGTACTTC. This sequence encodes CATGEAGFYEQYF.

This chain uses TRBV12-3 or TRBV12-4 with TRBJ1-1; D is unresolved. CDR3 size: 12 residues. Trimming shortened V by 5 bases and J by 3 bases, and 7 bases separated the two germline ends. CDR3 amino acids: CASSTLDTEAFF. The DNA for the CDR3 is TGTGCCAGCAGTACCCTCGACACTGAAGCTTTCTTT.

This clonotype was recorded many times. This rearrangement joins TRBV7-2 to TRBJ2-1; D might be TRBD2 (6 bases). V lost 1 base, J lost 8 bases, and 12 bases lay in between. Germline V gives CDR1 SGHTA, CDR2 FQGNSA. The CDR3 covers 14 residues. The CDR3 nucleotides read TGTGCCAGCAGCTTAGGTGGACTATGGGATGAGCAGTTCTTC. The encoded protein is CASSLGGLWDEQFF.

This clonotype came up many times. This chain links TRBV12-3 or TRBV12-4 with TRBJ2-7; D ambiguous. Trimming removed 1 base from V and 2 bases from J, with 9 bases in between. CDR3 length: 14 residues. CDR3 amino acids: CASSLGFGPYEQYF. The DNA for the CDR3 is TGTGCCAGCAGTTTAGGTTTCGGTCCCTACGAGCAGTACTTC.

The V gene is TRBV10-2, the J gene TRBJ2-5, with D hard to call. CDR3 length: 15 residues. V lost 2 bases and J lost 2, with 12 bases in between. Germline V gives CDR1 WSHSY, CDR2 SAAADI. CDR3 loop: CASSEHWVQQETQYF. The CDR3 DNA reads TGCGCCAGCAGTGAGCATTGGGTACAACAAGAGACCCAGTACTTC.

This clonotype was seen a handful of times. The V gene is TRBV15, the J gene TRBJ2-7; tentatively, D is TRBD1 (6 bases). Trimming took off 2 bases at V and 3 bases at J, with 17 bases between the two ends. The germline gives CDR1 LNHNV, CDR2 YYDKDF (reference sequence). The length of the CDR3 is 16 residues. The CDR3, as DNA: TGTGCCACCAGCAGATCAGACAGGCCTCTAATCTACGAGCAGTACTTC. Protein sequence: CATSRSDRPLIYEQYF.

In its sample, this clonotype was seen a few times. The V and J genes are TRBV18 and TRBJ2-5, with 10 positions matching TRBD2. CDR3 length: 15 residues. Germline values: CDR1 KGHSH, CDR2 LQKENI. J gave up 4 bases and V 1 base, and 3 bases lay outside the gene matches. The CDR3 DNA reads TGTGCCAGCTCACCACGAGCGGGGGGGCGAGAGACCCAGTACTTC. Its protein product is CASSPRAGGRETQYF.

This clonotype occurred many times. The chain has TRBV3-1 and TRBJ2-7, with 8 bases identical to TRBD2. The germline CDR1 and CDR2 sequences are LGHDT and YNNKEL (reference sequence). V trimming: 3 bases; J trimming: 0 bases; junction bases outside the gene matches: 4. The CDR3 sequence is 15 residues long. CDR3 nucleotide sequence: TGTGCCAGCAGCCACAGCGGGAGATTCTCCTACGAGCAGTACTTC. This encodes CASSHSGRFSYEQYF.

This clonotype was picked up a small number of times. Written as DNA, the CDR3 is TGTGCCAGCAGTTTTACGGAGACAGGAGCACCCTATGGCTACACCTTC. This sequence encodes CASSFTETGAPYGYTF. The J gene is TRBJ1-2, the V gene TRBV27, with D possibly matching TRBD1 (6 bases). Deletions cut 3 bases from V and 4 bases from J, with 18 bases between. This CDR3 contains 16 residues. The germline CDR1 and CDR2 sequences are MNHEY and SMNVEV (reference sequence).

J is TRBJ2-3 and V is TRBV12-3 or TRBV12-4; no clear D. This CDR3 has 16 amino acids. The V end lost 2 bases, the J end lost 1 base, and 13 bases lay between the germline ends. The CDR3 DNA reads as TGTGCCAGCAGTTTAAATCCGCGTGGGGGCACAGATACGCAGTATTTT. As protein: CASSLNPRGGTDTQYF.

The J gene is TRBJ2-3, the V gene TRBV28; D not resolved. Trimming shortened V by 2 bases and J by 2 bases, and 14 bases separated the two germline ends. There are 16 residues in the CDR3. Germline V gives CDR1 MDHEN, CDR2 SYDVKM. The CDR3 sequence is CASSLGLTKTTDTQYF. In DNA form, the CDR3 reads TGTGCCAGCAGTTTAGGGCTAACTAAGACCACAGATACGCAGTATTTT.

The genes are TRBV27 and TRBJ2-4; TRBD2 agrees at 9 bases. The CDR3 extends over 14 amino acids. Germline loops: CDR1 MNHEY, CDR2 SMNVEV (reference sequence). V dropped 2 bases and J dropped 8; count of bases not matched to a gene: 4. The CDR3, as DNA: TGTGCCAGCAGTTTAATAGCGGGAGAGGACATTCAGTACTTC. It encodes CASSLIAGEDIQYF.

This chain joins TRBV5-6 and TRBJ1-6; TRBD1 is a possible D gene (5 bases). This CDR3 is 13 amino acids long. With 5 bases removed from V and 8 bases from J, the gap between germline ends came to 11 bases. CDR1 is SGHDT and CDR2 is YYEEEE in the germline V gene. The CDR3 reads CASSWGHDSPLHF. The CDR3 nucleotides read TGTGCCAGCAGTTGGGGCCATGATTCACCCCTCCACTTT.

The table lists this clonotype with a few counts. V gene TRBV19 combines with J gene TRBJ1-5, with TRBD1 identical over 7 bases. The CDR3 has 15 amino acids. The junction had 7 bases not matched to a gene; V was cut back by 4 bases and J by 4 bases. Germline lookup yields CDR1 LNHDA and CDR2 SQIVND (reference sequence). The chain's CDR3 is CASSTHRGGNQPQHF. The DNA for the CDR3 is TGTGCCAGTAGTACCCACAGGGGCGGGAATCAGCCCCAGCATTTT. Looking up the rest from reference TRBV19 and TRBJ1-5 gives the full variable domain: DGGITQSPKYLFRKEGQNVTLSCEQNLNHDAMYWYRQDPGQGLRLIYYSQIVNDFQKGDIAEGYSVSREKKESFPLTVTSAQKNPTAFYLCASSTHRGGNQPQHFGDGTRLSIL.

The rearrangement links TRBV6-1 to TRBJ2-6; D unclear. This CDR3 is built from 13 residues. The V end was cut by 6 bases, the J end by 4 bases, with 7 bases between. Germline lookup yields CDR1 MNHNS and CDR2 SASEGT. CDR3 amino acids: CASRWGGANVLTF. As DNA, the CDR3 is TGTGCCAGCAGGTGGGGAGGGGCCAACGTCCTGACTTTC.

Regarding this clonotype: Relative to the germline gene, one junction end is altered; a read error may explain this. The CDR3 nucleotides are TGTGCCAGCAGCGTAGGTAGCTCCGCCTACGGGCAGTACTTC. Its translation: CASSVGSSAYGQYF. The chain couples TRBV9 to TRBJ2-7; D ambiguous. This CDR3 comprises 14 residues. CDR1 is SGDLS, CDR2 YYNGEE, per germline.

The chain has TRBV11-2 and TRBJ2-1; TRBD1 aligns across 9 bases. This CDR3 is built from 15 residues. V shed 1 base and J 5 bases; nucleotides not matched to a gene: 3. The germline CDR1 and CDR2 sequences are SGHAT and FQNNGV. Written as DNA, the CDR3 is TGTGCCAGCAGCTTAGTCAGGACAGGGGACAATGAGCAGTTCTTC. Its protein is CASSLVRTGDNEQFF.

This clonotype was counted a few times. The chain joins TRBV29-1 to TRBJ2-5; a weak D match, TRBD1 (6 bases). This CDR3 is 13 amino acids long. V lost 3 bases and J lost 4, with 12 bases in between. Germline CDR1 and CDR2: SQVTM and ANQGSEA. CDR3 nucleotide sequence: TGCAGCGTTGATCGAGGCAGGGGAGAGACCCAGTACTTC. Its translation: CSVDRGRGETQYF. Supplemented by reference TRBV29-1 and TRBJ2-5, the full variable domain reads SAVISQKPSRDICQRGTSLTIQCQVDSQVTMMFWYRQQPGQSLTLIATANQGSEATYESGFVIDKFPISRPNLTFSTLTVSNMSPEDSSIYLCSVDRGRGETQYFGPGTRLLVL.

The chain couples TRBV9 to TRBJ2-3, with a possible D match to TRBD2 (5 bases). Trimming removed 0 bases at V and 2 bases at J, with 22 bases between. Germline lookup yields CDR1 SGDLS and CDR2 YYNGEE. The CDR3 is 19 amino acids. CDR3 sequence reads: CASSVGPLSIARPTDTQYF. As DNA, the CDR3 is TGTGCCAGCAGCGTAGGCCCGCTATCGATAGCGCGCCCCACAGATACGCAGTATTTT.

This clonotype was found many times. This chain links TRBV12-3 or TRBV12-4 with TRBJ1-5; D is uncertain. The CDR3 has 15 amino acids. V lost 3 bases, J lost 0 bases, and 9 bases lay in between. DNA of the CDR3: TGTGCCAGCAGTTTGGGCCCTTATAGCAATCAGCCCCAGCATTTT. Its translation: CASSLGPYSNQPQHF.

This rearrangement joins TRBV5-1 to TRBJ2-2; 12 nucleotides match TRBD1. V was clipped by 4 bases and J by 5 bases; unmatched bases: 3. This CDR3 comprises 15 residues. From germline, CDR1 is SGHRS and CDR2 YFSETQ. The DNA for the CDR3 is TGCGCCAGCAGCGGGGGACAGGGGGCGACCGGGGAGCTGTTTTTT. It codes for CASSGGQGATGELFF.